The present entry profiles one T cell receptor beta chain with its context. Some clones are missing from TCRdb's copy, which holds only in-frame ones; the method was immunoSEQ multiplex PCR. The table records roughly 60,000 clones, 75% to 90% of them present only once. The data derive from a study of technical replicates of blood from several donors. Germline V CDR1 and CDR2: LGHNA, YNFKEQ. There are 17 residues in the CDR3. The ends lost 2 bases at V and 7 bases at J; junction bases unmatched: 7. The source is a human donor in good health. Some clones in this sample may be carry-over from other donors' samples. J is TRBJ2-2 and V is TRBV4-2; 13 bases are shared with TRBD2. Sequenced input: PBMCs. CDR3 residues: CASSQTSGRAEGGELFF. The CDR3 DNA is TGTGCCAGCAGCCAAACTAGCGGGAGGGCCGAGGGCGGGGAGCTGTTTTTT.